This T cell receptor (beta chain) was retrieved from a study of CD8 T cells in ankylosing spondylitis. Study observations and caveats: Within peripheral blood, clones linked to disease were CD8+ and relatively rare.

The CDR3 covers 17 residues. The V and J ends lost 1 base and 3 bases, in that order; junction bases with no gene match: 8. Germline CDR1 is SGHVS and CDR2 is FQNEAQ. One entry per CDR3 protein, called by TCRdb with MiXCR from the 5' RACE reads. The sample includes almost 250,000 distinct CDR3 sequences, roughly 32% seen only once; the top ten take approximately 4.6%. As regards this clonotype: The antigen remains unidentified.

Sequenced input: blood, either unsorted or a sorted T cell fraction (not recorded which). The genes are TRBV7-8 and TRBJ2-7; 11 bases are a match to TRBD2. The clonotype was recovered from a male donor with ankylosing spondylitis or in good health (not recorded which). CDR3 loop: CASSLGDSGGDYYEQYF. The DNA for the CDR3 is TGTGCCAGCAGCTTAGGGGATAGCGGGGGGGACTACTACGAGCAGTACTTC.